This T cell receptor beta chain is from a study of control samples from healthy donors and cancer patients. Germline lookup yields CDR1 SGHRS and CDR2 YFSETQ. Trimming removed 0 bases from V and 6 bases from J; junction bases left unmatched: 6. The CDR3 has 15 residues. Clones were sequenced by immunoSEQ multiplex PCR, and TCRdb holds only the in-frame ones, with some missing. This sample's clone table lists approximately 190,000 clones. The TCR originated in a woman in her 30s in good health. Sequenced material: blood. The rearrangement joins TRBV5-1 to TRBJ2-1; 7 bases map to TRBD1. Here the CDR3 reads CASSLEATGVNEQFF. Here the CDR3 DNA reads TGCGCCAGCAGCTTGGAAGCAACAGGGGTCAATGAGCAGTTCTTC. The full variable domain, rest sourced from reference TRBV5-1 and TRBJ2-1, is KAGVTQTPRYLIKTRGQQVTLSCSPISGHRSVSWYQQTPGQGLQFLFEYFSETQRNKGNFPGRFSGRQFSNSRSEMNVSTLELGDSALYLCASSLEATGVNEQFFGPGTRLTVL.